The rows below give T cell receptor beta chains drawn from one sample of a study of blood T cell repertoires in COVID-19. Assay: immunoSEQ multiplex PCR; the TCRdb copy retains only in-frame clones and omits some. The table includes 250,000 to 400,000 clones, about 91% detected once. The sample consisted of peripheral blood. The origin of the receptors is a woman aged 25-40 years with COVID-19, enrolled during active disease. Both conserved end residues are part of each CDR3. Fields, in order: V gene, J gene, D gene, clone size, CDR3 protein, CDR3 DNA. D genes are given only for firm matches. Clone size is shown for a subset of rows, as once, few, many or a class of expanded clone.

v_call: TRBV18
j_call: TRBJ1-3
d_call: TRBD1
clone_size: -
cdr3_aa: CASSPQDRAATIYF
cdr3_nt: TGTGCCAGCTCACCCCAAGACAGGGCCGCCACCATATATTTT

v_call: TRBV19
j_call: TRBJ1-1
d_call: -
clone_size: -
cdr3_aa: CASSIGEVNTEAFF
cdr3_nt: TGTGCCAGTAGTATAGGAGAAGTGAACACTGAAGCTTTCTTT

v_call: TRBV7-2
j_call: TRBJ1-6
d_call: -
clone_size: few
cdr3_aa: CASSPRTGNSPLHF
cdr3_nt: TGTGCCAGCAGCCCGAGGACGGGGAATTCACCCCTCCACTTT

v_call: TRBV7-2
j_call: TRBJ2-7
d_call: -
clone_size: -
cdr3_aa: CASSFPDAYEQYF
cdr3_nt: TGTGCCAGCAGCTTCCCAGATGCCTACGAGCAGTACTTC

v_call: TRBV5-1
j_call: TRBJ2-3
d_call: -
clone_size: -
cdr3_aa: CASSLGPRTGSTDTQYF
cdr3_nt: TGCGCCAGCAGCTTGGGACCACGAACAGGTAGCACAGATACGCAGTATTTT

v_call: TRBV19
j_call: TRBJ1-2
d_call: TRBD1
clone_size: -
cdr3_aa: CASSILTPGQGARGYTF
cdr3_nt: TGTGCCAGTAGTATACTGACCCCGGGACAGGGGGCCCGTGGCTACACCTTC

v_call: TRBV9
j_call: TRBJ1-1
d_call: TRBD1
clone_size: -
cdr3_aa: CASSVGQGVMNTEAFF
cdr3_nt: TGTGCCAGCAGCGTAGGACAGGGGGTCATGAACACTGAAGCTTTCTTT

v_call: TRBV29-1
j_call: TRBJ1-1
d_call: -
clone_size: -
cdr3_aa: CSVEGGENTEAFF
cdr3_nt: TGCAGCGTTGAAGGCGGGGAGAACACTGAAGCTTTCTTT

v_call: TRBV6-4
j_call: TRBJ2-3
d_call: TRBD2
clone_size: many
cdr3_aa: CASSAGTSGGTDTQYF
cdr3_nt: TGTGCCAGCAGTGCCGGGACTAGCGGGGGAACAGATACGCAGTATTTT

v_call: TRBV6-2/TRBV6-3
j_call: TRBJ2-7
d_call: -
clone_size: few
cdr3_aa: CASSYGLVAYEQYF
cdr3_nt: TGTGCCAGCAGTTACGGTCTAGTTGCCTACGAGCAGTACTTC

v_call: TRBV6-5
j_call: TRBJ1-3
d_call: -
clone_size: -
cdr3_aa: CASRTSSGNTIYF
cdr3_nt: TGTGCCAGTCGGACAAGCTCTGGAAACACCATATATTTT

v_call: TRBV4-2
j_call: TRBJ2-1
d_call: TRBD2
clone_size: -
cdr3_aa: CASSQAGGATSEQFF
cdr3_nt: TGTGCCAGCAGCCAAGCCGGGGGGGCTACTAGTGAGCAGTTCTTC

v_call: TRBV28
j_call: TRBJ1-2
d_call: TRBD1
clone_size: -
cdr3_aa: CASTGGLGYTF
cdr3_nt: TGTGCCAGCACAGGGGGATTAGGCTACACCTTC

v_call: TRBV11-3
j_call: TRBJ2-3
d_call: -
clone_size: -
cdr3_aa: CASRGTTDTQYF
cdr3_nt: TGTGCCAGCAGGGGCACCACAGATACGCAGTATTTT

v_call: TRBV10-3
j_call: TRBJ2-1
d_call: TRBD2
clone_size: -
cdr3_aa: CAILAGAYNEQFF
cdr3_nt: TGTGCCATACTAGCGGGGGCCTACAATGAGCAGTTCTTC

v_call: TRBV20-1
j_call: TRBJ2-1
d_call: -
clone_size: -
cdr3_aa: CSASDAGAAVGGEQFF
cdr3_nt: TGCAGTGCTAGTGATGCCGGGGCGGCGGTCGGGGGTGAGCAGTTCTTC